The 25 T cell receptor beta chains below were found in one sample sequenced in a study of identical twins. TCRdb reprocessed the 5' RACE reads via MiXCR and lists one record per CDR3 protein. The sample has about 720,000 distinct CDR3 sequences, 18% seen once. These data also formed part of another study, on T cells expressing NK-cell markers.

The sequenced sample was PBMCs. These receptors came from a woman between 18 and 30 years old in good health.

The chain is built from TRBV15 and TRBJ2-7; no reliable D call. Deletions cut 1 base from V and 7 bases from J, with 11 bases between. CDR1 is LNHNV and CDR2 is YYDKDF in the germline V gene (reference sequence). The CDR3 covers 13 residues. The CDR3 nucleotides read TGTGCCACCAGCAGAGGGGGTCTAGGTGAGCAGTACTTC. Residues: CATSRGGLGEQYF.

The chain has TRBV29-1 and TRBJ2-5, with TRBD1 identical over 7 bases. Germline trimming cut 7 bases from V and 0 bases from J; bases unmatched to any gene: 8. Per the germline V gene, CDR1 is SQVTM and CDR2 is ANQGSEA. This CDR3 contains 14 residues. CDR3 in amino acids: CSAPTGTDQETQYF. The DNA for the CDR3 is TGCAGCGCCCCGACCGGGACAGACCAAGAGACCCAGTACTTC.

The chain has TRBV12-3 or TRBV12-4 and TRBJ1-2; maybe TRBD1 (5 bases). The CDR3 runs to 14 residues. V was pared by 6 bases and J by 7 bases, with 18 bases between. The CDR3 is CASRGLTVVAGYTF. The CDR3 nucleotides read TGTGCCAGCAGGGGATTGACAGTGGTAGCTGGCTACACCTTC.

This rearrangement joins TRBV27 to TRBJ2-4; D may match TRBD1 or TRBD2 (5 bases each). CDR3 length: 18 amino acids. V lost 5 bases and J lost 0, with 20 bases in between. CDR1 is MNHEY and CDR2 is SMNVEV in the germline V gene (reference sequence). The CDR3 region is CASSPIVGTDLAKNIQYF. The CDR3 nucleotides read TGTGCCAGCAGTCCAATAGTAGGGACCGATCTAGCCAAAAACATTCAGTACTTC.

The V gene is TRBV25-1, the J gene TRBJ2-3, with D possibly TRBD1 on 6 matching bases. The germline CDR1 and CDR2 sequences are MGHDK and SYGVNS. CDR3 length: 12 amino acids. With 6 bases removed from V and 8 bases from J, the gap between germline ends came to 12 bases. In nucleotides, the CDR3 is TGTGCCAGCAGGACACAGGGATTTACGCAGTATTTT. Residues: CASRTQGFTQYF.

This clonotype has just one count. The chain uses TRBV11-3 and TRBJ2-2; 11 bases line up with TRBD2. Germline V gene data show CDR1 as SGHNT and CDR2 as YENEEA. Losses at the gene ends were 3 bases for V and 6 bases for J; bases not matched to a gene: 6. The CDR3 covers 16 residues. Here the CDR3 DNA reads TGTGCCAGCAGCTTTGGGACTAGCGGACTATCCGGGGAGCTGTTTTTT. This translates into CASSFGTSGLSGELFF.

This clonotype was counted between two and nine times. The V call is TRBV20-1, the J call TRBJ2-7, with D tentatively TRBD2 (5 bases). The CDR3 is 14 amino acids. CDR1 DFQATT and CDR2 SNEGSKA come from the germline V gene (reference sequence). V was trimmed by 1 base and J by 3 bases, leaving 13 bases between them. The CDR3 reads CSARGTQDYYEQYF. For the CDR3, the DNA is TGCAGTGCTAGAGGGACGCAAGACTACTACGAGCAGTACTTC.

About this clonotype: A junction boundary mismatches the germline segment, possibly from a read error. This chain links TRBV5-5 with TRBJ2-1; 10 positions agree with TRBD2. The germline gives CDR1 SGHKS, CDR2 YYEKEE (reference sequence). This CDR3 contains 15 residues. CDR3 loop: CASSWKREGADEQIF. DNA for the CDR3: TGTGCCAGCAGCTGGAAGCGGGAGGGAGCCGATGAGCAGATCTTC.

In its sample, this clonotype was seen a few times. This chain uses TRBV9 with TRBJ1-2, with D maybe TRBD1 (5 bases). The V and J ends lost 2 bases and 7 bases respectively, with 15 bases between them. The germline gives CDR1 SGDLS, CDR2 YYNGEE. This CDR3 is 14 amino acids long. The CDR3 DNA reads as TGTGCCAGCAGCGTCGGGGGTGGGGTACCTGGCTACACCTTC. Its translation is CASSVGGGVPGYTF.

The chain has TRBV7-2 and TRBJ2-3; tentatively, D is TRBD2 (7 bases). The CDR3 sequence is 15 residues long. Trimming removed 1 base at V and 7 bases at J, with 15 bases between. Germline V gene data show CDR1 as SGHTA and CDR2 as FQGNSA. As DNA, the CDR3 is TGTGCCAGCAGCTTAGTAGGGGGGGGAGGAAATACGCAGTATTTT. It encodes CASSLVGGGGNTQYF.

The J gene is TRBJ2-1, the V gene TRBV10-3, with TRBD2 identical over 10 bases. The CDR3 extends over 14 amino acids. V trimming: 2 bases; J trimming: 6 bases; junction bases outside the gene matches: 1. Germline CDR1 and CDR2: ENHRY and SYGVKD. The CDR3, as DNA: TGTGCCATCAGTGAGAGCGGGGGGGCCAATGAGCAGTTCTTC. Translating gives CAISESGGANEQFF.

The chain has TRBV7-2 and TRBJ2-3, with 7 positions matching TRBD2. The germline V gene encodes CDR1 SGHTA and CDR2 FQGNSA. J gave up 2 bases and V 4 bases, and 6 bases lay outside the gene matches. This CDR3 has 15 amino acids. The chain's CDR3 is CASSSQAGPTDTQYF. CDR3 sequence (DNA): TGTGCCAGCAGCTCCCAAGCGGGACCCACAGATACGCAGTATTTT.

In DNA form, the CDR3 reads TGTGCCAGCAGACAAACACTTAGACTAGCGGGTGACACCGGGGAGCTGTTTTTT. Encoded protein: CASRQTLRLAGDTGELFF. The gene calls are TRBV11-2 and TRBJ2-2; TRBD2 matches at 10 bases. V lost 6 bases, J lost 3 bases, and 13 bases stayed unmatched. This CDR3 contains 18 residues. Germline lookup yields CDR1 SGHAT and CDR2 FQNNGV. The full variable domain, rest sourced from reference TRBV11-2 and TRBJ2-2, is EAGVAQSPRYKIIEKRQSVAFWCNPISGHATLYWYQQILGQGPKLLIQFQNNGVVDDSQLPKDRFSAERLKGVDSTLKIQPAKLEDSAVYLCASRQTLRLAGDTGELFFGEGSRLTVL.

The chain recombines TRBV4-3 with TRBJ2-1, with TRBD2 as a possible D gene (5 bases). V lost 4 bases and J lost 7, with 17 bases in between. There are 15 residues in the CDR3. In germline, CDR1 is LGHNA, CDR2 YSLEER. Written as DNA, the CDR3 is TGCGCCAGCAGCCCGAGTAGTGCAAGAGGGAATGAGCAGTTCTTC. As protein: CASSPSSARGNEQFF.

The chain uses TRBV19 and TRBJ2-1; 11 nucleotides match TRBD2. Germline assignment: CDR1 LNHDA and CDR2 SQIVND (reference sequence). The CDR3 extends over 15 amino acids. V shed 7 bases, J shed 2 bases, and the junction held 4 bases outside the gene matches. CDR3 DNA: TGTGCCAGTACCTCTAGCGGGGGGCCCTACAATGAGCAGTTCTTC. Its translation is CASTSSGGPYNEQFF.

The genes are TRBV7-6 and TRBJ2-3; 14 positions agree with TRBD2. CDR3 size: 18 residues. With V trimmed by 3 bases and J by 2 bases, 7 bases remained unmatched. Per the germline V gene, CDR1 is SGHVS and CDR2 is FNYEAQ. The CDR3 nucleotides read TGTGCCAGCAGCTTTAGCCCGACTAGCGGGAGGGACACAGATACGCAGTATTTT. It specifies CASSFSPTSGRDTDTQYF.

This chain's CDR3 is CASSRGTPPQETQYF. CDR3 sequence (DNA): TGCGCCAGCAGCCGCGGGACTCCTCCGCAAGAGACCCAGTACTTC. The chain recombines TRBV5-1 with TRBJ2-5; the D gene is possibly TRBD2 (6 bases). The germline gives CDR1 SGHRS, CDR2 YFSETQ. CDR3 size: 15 residues. V dropped 4 bases and J dropped 2 bases, with 15 bases sitting between them. The full variable domain, with the rest looked up from reference TRBV5-1 and TRBJ2-5, is KAGVTQTPRYLIKTRGQQVTLSCSPISGHRSVSWYQQTPGQGLQFLFEYFSETQRNKGNFPGRFSGRQFSNSRSEMNVSTLELGDSALYLCASSRGTPPQETQYFGPGTRLLVL.

This clonotype was detected a few times. The chain joins TRBV27 to TRBJ1-2; 7 positions agree with TRBD1. The length of the CDR3 is 16 residues. V lost 5 bases and J lost 6; bases outside the gene matches: 15. Germline CDR1 is MNHEY and CDR2 is SMNVEV (reference sequence). In nucleotides, the CDR3 is TGTGCCAGCAGTCTTAAACCGGGACAGACAGGGCATGGCTACACCTTC. Residues: CASSLKPGQTGHGYTF.

There are a few counts of this clonotype. CDR3 nucleotide sequence: TGTGCCAGCAGCCCCCCCGCAGGGTATGGCTACACCTTC. It translates to CASSPPAGYGYTF. The V call is TRBV5-5, the J call TRBJ1-2; tentatively, D is TRBD1 (5 bases). From germline, CDR1 is SGHKS and CDR2 YYEKEE (reference sequence). Trimming left V 4 bases short and J 5 bases short, with 12 bases between. This CDR3 is 13 amino acids long.

The sample holds many counts of this clonotype. Sequence at one end of the junction differs from germline and may be a read error. The chain uses TRBV5-1 and TRBJ2-7; 14 bases fit TRBD2. Germline-derived CDR1 and CDR2 are SGHRS and YFSETQ. There are 14 residues in the CDR3. The chain's CDR3 is CASSLGLAGGEQYF. The CDR3 bases are TGTGCCAGCAGTTTAGGACTAGCGGGGGGCGAGCAGTACTTC.

This clonotype was observed many times. The CDR3, as DNA: TGTGCCAGCAGCCGGACAGCGAACACTGAAGCTTTCTTT. Protein sequence: CASSRTANTEAFF. The chain has TRBV6-1 and TRBJ1-1; possible D gene TRBD1, 6 bases. The germline V and J ends were trimmed by 6 bases and 1 base, with 9 bases remaining between them. Germline loops: CDR1 MNHNS, CDR2 SASEGT. The CDR3 consists of 13 residues.

The V and J genes are TRBV12-3 or TRBV12-4 and TRBJ1-5; TRBD1 aligns across 7 bases. Germline trimming cut 6 bases from V and 6 bases from J; bases unmatched to any gene: 14. The CDR3 extends over 16 amino acids. CDR3 residues: CASSLKGGLGGQPQHF. Written as DNA, the CDR3 is TGTGCCAGCAGCTTAAAAGGGGGCCTTGGGGGTCAGCCCCAGCATTTT.

This chain uses TRBV4-1 with TRBJ2-7, with TRBD1 matching over 8 bases. Germline V gene sequence: CDR1 MGHRA, CDR2 YSYEKL. CDR3 length: 15 residues. With V trimmed by 3 bases and J by 4 bases, 8 bases remained unmatched. Here the CDR3 reads CASSHHGQGTYEQYF. The CDR3 DNA reads as TGCGCCAGCAGCCACCATGGACAGGGCACGTACGAGCAGTACTTC.

In this sample, this clonotype turned up a few times. V usage is TRBV7-9 and J usage is TRBJ2-7; perhaps TRBD1 as D (5 bases). Germline CDR1 SEHNR, CDR2 FQNEAQ (reference sequence). The CDR3 runs to 14 residues. V lost 6 bases, J lost 4 bases, and 16 bases lay in between. CDR3 amino acids: CASSFVDSKYEQYF. In DNA, the CDR3 is TGTGCCAGCAGTTTTGTTGACAGTAAATACGAGCAGTACTTC.

V is TRBV20-1 and J is TRBJ2-5; no clear D gene. The CDR3 covers 8 residues. Trimming pared 7 bases from V and 13 bases from J, leaving 10 bases between. CDR1 and CDR2 from the germline V gene are DFQATT and SNEGSKA (reference sequence). The DNA for the CDR3 is TGCAGTGTTGCTAAGACGTACTTC. Translating gives CSVAKTYF.